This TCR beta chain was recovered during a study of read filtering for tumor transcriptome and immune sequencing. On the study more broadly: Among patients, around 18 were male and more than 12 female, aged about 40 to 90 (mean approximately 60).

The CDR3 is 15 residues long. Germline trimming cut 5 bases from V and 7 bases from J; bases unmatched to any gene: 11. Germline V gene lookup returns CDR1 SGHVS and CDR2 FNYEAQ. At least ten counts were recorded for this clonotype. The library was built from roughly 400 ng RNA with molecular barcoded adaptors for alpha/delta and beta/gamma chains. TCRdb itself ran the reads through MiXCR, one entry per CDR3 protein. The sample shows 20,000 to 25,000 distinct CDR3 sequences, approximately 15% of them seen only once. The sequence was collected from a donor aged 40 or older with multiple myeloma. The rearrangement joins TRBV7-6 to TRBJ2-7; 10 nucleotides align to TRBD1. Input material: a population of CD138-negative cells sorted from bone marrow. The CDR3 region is CASSPETGGGEEQYF. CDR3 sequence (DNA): TGTGCCAGCAGCCCAGAGACAGGGGGCGGGGAAGAGCAGTACTTC. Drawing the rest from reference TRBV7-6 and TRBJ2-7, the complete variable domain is GAGVSQSPRYKVTKRGQDVALRCDPISGHVSLYWYRQALGQGPEFLTYFNYEAQQDKSGLPNDRFSAERPEGSISTLTIQRTEQRDSAMYRCASSPETGGGEEQYFGPGTRLTVT.